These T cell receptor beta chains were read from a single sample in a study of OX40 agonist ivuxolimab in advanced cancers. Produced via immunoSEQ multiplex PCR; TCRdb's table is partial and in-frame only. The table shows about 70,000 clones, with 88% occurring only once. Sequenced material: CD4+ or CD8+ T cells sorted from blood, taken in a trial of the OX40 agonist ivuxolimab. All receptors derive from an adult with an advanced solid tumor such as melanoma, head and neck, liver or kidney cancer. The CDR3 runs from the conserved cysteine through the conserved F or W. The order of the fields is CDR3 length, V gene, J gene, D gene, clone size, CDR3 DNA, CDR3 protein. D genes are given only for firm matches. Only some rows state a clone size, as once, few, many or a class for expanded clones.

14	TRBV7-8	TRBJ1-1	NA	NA	TGTGCCAGCAGCTTAGCGAGAAAGGACACTGAAGCTTTCTTT	CASSLARKDTEAFF
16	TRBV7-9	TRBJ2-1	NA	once	TGTGCCAGCAGCCCAACCGGGACGCTGAGGTACAATGAGCAGTTCTTC	CASSPTGTLRYNEQFF
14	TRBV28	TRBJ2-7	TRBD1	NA	TGTGCCAGCAGTCCTCCGCCCGGGACAGTCGAGCAGTACTTC	CASSPPPGTVEQYF
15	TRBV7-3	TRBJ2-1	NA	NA	TGTGCCAGCAGCCTAGGGGGGAGACCCTACAATGAGCAGTTCTTC	CASSLGGRPYNEQFF
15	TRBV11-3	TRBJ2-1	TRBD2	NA	TGTGCCAGCAGCCCCGGGACTAGCGGGACGGATGAGCAGTTCTTC	CASSPGTSGTDEQFF
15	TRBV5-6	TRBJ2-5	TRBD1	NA	TGTGCCAGCAGCCCGCACCAGGGGGCTGGGGAGACCCAGTACTTC	CASSPHQGAGETQYF
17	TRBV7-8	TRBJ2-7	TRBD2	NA	TGTGCCAGCAGCTTACTCATGACTAGCGGGAGCCCAAGGGAGCAGTACTTC	CASSLLMTSGSPREQYF
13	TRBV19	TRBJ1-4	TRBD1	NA	TGTGCCAGTGGGGGACAGAATAATGAAAAACTGTTTTTT	CASGGQNNEKLFF
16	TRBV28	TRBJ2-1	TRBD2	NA	TGTGCCAGCACGGAACTAGCGGGTTATTCCTACAATGAGCAGTTCTTC	CASTELAGYSYNEQFF
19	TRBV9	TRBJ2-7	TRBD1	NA	TGTGCCAGCGCCCGGAAGGTGGACAGGGTCTCTACCGCACCCTACGAGCAGTACTTC	CASARKVDRVSTAPYEQYF
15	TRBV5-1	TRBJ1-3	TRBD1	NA	TGCGCCAGCAGCCCCGGGACAGGGTCTGGAAACACCATATATTTT	CASSPGTGSGNTIYF
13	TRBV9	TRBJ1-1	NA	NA	TGTGCCAGCAGCCCCGGGGGATACACTGAAGCTTTCTTT	CASSPGGYTEAFF
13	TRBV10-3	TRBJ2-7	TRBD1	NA	TGTGCCATCAGGGGACAGGGTCCCCACGAGCAGTACTTC	CAIRGQGPHEQYF
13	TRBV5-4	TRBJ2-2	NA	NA	TGTGCCAGCGCTACTATGAGCACCGGGGAGCTGTTTTTT	CASATMSTGELFF
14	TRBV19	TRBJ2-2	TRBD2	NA	TGTGCCAGTAGTACCAGCGGGGGCACCGGGGAGCTGTTTTTT	CASSTSGGTGELFF
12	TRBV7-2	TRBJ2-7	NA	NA	TGTGCCAGCAGCCGGGACACCTACGAGCAGTACTTC	CASSRDTYEQYF
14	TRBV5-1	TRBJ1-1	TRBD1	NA	TGCGCCAGCAGCTCAGGGACAGCGAACACTGAAGCTTTCTTT	CASSSGTANTEAFF
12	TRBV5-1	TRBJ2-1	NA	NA	TGCGCCAGCAGCTTAAACTACAATGAGCAGTTCTTC	CASSLNYNEQFF
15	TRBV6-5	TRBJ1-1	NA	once	TGTGCCAGCAATCCCCGGAGGGGGGAGGGGACTGAAGCTTTCTTT	CASNPRRGEGTEAFF
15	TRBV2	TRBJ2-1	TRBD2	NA	TGTGCCAGCAGTCTAAGCGGGAGGGAATACAATGAGCAGTTCTTC	CASSLSGREYNEQFF
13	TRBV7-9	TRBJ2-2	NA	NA	TGTGCCAGCAGCTTACTCAACACCGGGGAGCTGTTTTTT	CASSLLNTGELFF